These T cell receptor beta chains were read from a single sample in a study of HIV-infected patients and healthy controls. MiXCR, applied by TCRdb to the 5' RACE reads, yields one record per CDR3 protein. This table holds under 7,500 distinct CDR3 sequences, around 9.9% found once. Sequencing used blood, obtained before antiretroviral therapy. These receptors originate from an adult with HIV infection. Both conserved end residues are part of each CDR3. The D gene is left open where the match is weak. Clone sizes are given selectively: once, few, many, or a class where the clone is expanded.

TRBV28	large	NA	TRBJ2-5	TGTGCCAGCAGTTTAGGATTCCAAGAGACCCAGTACTTC	CASSLGFQETQYF
TRBV19	medium-sized	TRBD1	TRBJ1-4	TGTGCCAGTAGCCCCCTAGACAGGGGTTATGAAAAACTGTTTTTT	CASSPLDRGYEKLFF
TRBV5-1	NA	NA	TRBJ2-1	TGCGCCAGCAGCCCCCTCGGGGGCCATGAGCAGTTCTTC	CASSPLGGHEQFF
TRBV12-3/TRBV12-4	medium-sized	TRBD2	TRBJ2-7	TGTGCCAGCAGCCCTTCGGGGGGGAACGAGCAGTACTTC	CASSPSGGNEQYF
TRBV6-1	medium-sized	TRBD1	TRBJ2-3	TGTGCCAGCAGTGAAGCGGTTTACCGGGACAGGGAGGATACGCAGTATTTT	CASSEAVYRDREDTQYF
TRBV29-1	medium-sized	NA	TRBJ2-7	TGCAGCGTTGAGTCGTCCCGGCTTAACGAGCAGTACTTC	CSVESSRLNEQYF
TRBV19	many	NA	TRBJ1-5	TGTGCCAGTAGTACGGACAGCATCAATCAGCCCCAGCATTTT	CASSTDSINQPQHF
TRBV25-1	few	TRBD2	TRBJ2-1	TGTGCCAGCAGTGTGGCGGGAGGCTACAATGAGCAGTTCTTC	CASSVAGGYNEQFF
TRBV29-1	few	NA	TRBJ2-1	TGCAGCGTTGAAGACACGAGCTCCTACAATGAGCAGTTCTTC	CSVEDTSSYNEQFF
TRBV28	NA	NA	TRBJ1-5	TGTGCCAGCAGCTTCACCAATCAGCCCCAGCATTTT	CASSFTNQPQHF
TRBV29-1	many	NA	TRBJ2-3	TGCAGCGCCCGACCTGGGCCTAGCACAGATACGCAGTATTTT	CSARPGPSTDTQYF
TRBV5-6	medium-sized	TRBD1	TRBJ1-4	TGTGCCAGCAGTCCGATAACAGGGGGCGAAGATCCTAATGAAAAACTGTTTTTT	CASSPITGGEDPNEKLFF
TRBV19	many	TRBD1	TRBJ2-1	TGTGCCAGTAGTATAGGGGACAGGGGGGGGAATGAGCAGTTCTTC	CASSIGDRGGNEQFF
TRBV6-1	few	NA	TRBJ1-5	TGTGCCAGCAGTGTGGTTCCGGGACACGGCAATCAGCCCCAGCATTTT	CASSVVPGHGNQPQHF
TRBV28	few	NA	TRBJ2-3	TGTGCCAGCAGCCAATGGGGAGATACGCAGTATTTT	CASSQWGDTQYF
TRBV20-1	many	NA	TRBJ2-3	TGCAGTGCTAGAAGAAGCGAGGGAGGTGGCACAGATACGCAGTATTTT	CSARRSEGGGTDTQYF